The entry below describes one T cell receptor beta chain. Researchers ran the PCR with 60 Vbeta and 13 Jbeta primers. Method: immunoSEQ multiplex PCR; TCRdb's copy keeps in-frame clones and lacks some. Altogether 140,000 to 150,000 clones are present, around 67% being singletons, with the ten largest covering 1.5% to 2%. These data are taken from a study of cytomegalovirus exposure and HLA in healthy donors. The CDR3 runs 15 residues. Per the germline V gene, CDR1 is MNHEY and CDR2 is SMNVEV (reference sequence). Trimming removed 7 bases from V and 1 base from J, with 14 bases in between. The receptor comes from a woman in her late teens or twenties in good health and CMV-seronegative. This sequence joins TRBV27 and TRBJ2-1; D is perhaps TRBD2 (5 bases). Specimen: PBMCs. CDR3 loop: CASTLGRPSYNEQFF. The DNA for the CDR3 is TGTGCCAGCACACTAGGGCGGCCATCCTACAATGAGCAGTTCTTC.